This entry describes one TCR beta chain. The antigen this receptor binds is unknown. There are no base qualities to consult, and no much larger clone falls within one base. What this sample's time point label stands for: pre-transplant. Unstimulated PBMCs, after thawing, were stained for CD3, CD4 and CD8 and then FACS-sorted into CD3+CD4+ and CD3+CD8+ populations. All 8 studied subjects were randomized to immunosuppression withdrawal. The Qiagen DNeasy Blood and Tissue Kit was used for genomic DNA isolation. Using immunoSEQ, frozen genomic DNA was subjected to high-throughput TCRbeta CDR3 sequencing, a process that included PCR amplification, mapping, bias correction and internal controls. The original methods were these. Only productive rearrangements were retained, and each unique TCRbeta sequence was defined by its CDR3 nucleotide sequence together with its V and J gene. A sequence counted as donor-reactive only if the sequence showed at least 5-fold expansion in CFSE-low cells compared with unstimulated pre-transplant cells and had a frequency of at least 0.01%. Per-subject minimum frequency thresholds, based on the lowest-template unstimulated sample, ensured at least 90% detection power. Jensen-Shannon divergence between the top 1000 TCRbeta sequences after and before transplant was used to measure repertoire turnover. Changes in detection of donor-reactive sequences were assessed with two-sided Fisher's exact tests. As stored in TCRdb, this immuneACCESS dataset retains in-frame rearrangements with V and J assigned. A fraction of the clones does not appear; measured against another copy, unresolved V genes explain less than half of the discrepancy, and the remainder lacks a known reason. The V and J calls and clone size are taken from that table; D and trimming were inferred from the DNA. The sample table records tens of thousands of clones; around nine tenths of these occur just once. The ten largest clones take up approximately 2.4% of the sample.

This sample was taken from a study of T cell clones after liver transplantation (dated by TCRdb to the late 2010s). Turning to the overall study: The samples were obtained from ITN030ST, a randomized trial that attempted immunosuppression withdrawal within 2 years after liver transplantation. Three of the eight recipients were HCV-positive; the others were transplanted for non-autoimmune, non-viral indications. Tolerance was defined as complete immunosuppression withdrawal for at least one year with no rise in liver enzymes beyond twice the upper limit of normal. The subjects received no induction therapy and were kept on standard immunosuppression until randomization at 12-24 months post-transplant. Third party-reactive TCRbeta sequences from pre-transplant MLRs were also identified as an antigen-independent comparator for donor-reactive sequences. Blood samples were taken pre-transplant, pre-randomization before withdrawal, and post-randomization after full withdrawal or failed withdrawal. Donor-reactive T cell clones were identified using TCRbeta sequencing after a pre-transplant mixed lymphocyte reaction and were then followed in post-transplant blood. The studied cohort comprised 8 liver transplant recipients, 3 classified as tolerant and 5 as non-tolerant.

From the cysteine through the phenylalanine, the CDR3 covers 12 amino acids. Only the CDR3 region is kept as DNA, spanning 36 bases read in frame from base 1. Deletion took 6 bases off V and 6 bases off J, with a span of 12 bases between the germline ends. CDR1 and CDR2 (SQVTM, ANQGSEA) derive from the germline V gene. Points the paper makes about the study in general: Circulating donor-reactive CD4 TCRbeta sequences fell significantly post-transplant in most of the 8 subjects, irrespective of tolerance or HCV status. Low numbers of available donor cells limited the measurable donor-reactive repertoire in a couple of subjects. Once repertoire turnover was taken into account, donor-reactive detection showed a significant reduction for CD4 in 7 of 8 subjects and for CD8 in 8 of 8. Because allograft tissue specimens were not available, migration of donor-reactive T cells into the graft, rather than deletion, may have occurred. Because of small, heterogeneous patient numbers and non-standardized post-transplant time points, the conclusions were only preliminary. A greater decline was seen for donor-reactive sequences than for third party-reactive sequences, suggesting partial antigen-specific deletion unrelated to withdrawal success.

The sample consisted of CD4+ T cells from blood, taken before liver transplant. This clonotype was sampled from a human donor who received a liver transplant. The chain couples TRBV29-1 to TRBJ2-4, with TRBD1 perhaps the D gene, on 5 matching bases. The DNA sequence follows: TGCAGCGTCGGACATTTAGGAAACATTCAGTACTTC. It specifies CSVGHLGNIQYF.